This T cell receptor beta chain was identified in a study of blood T cell repertoires in COVID-19. Study background: From the United States, Italy and Spain came samples of acute and convalescent COVID-19.

CDR3 size: 14 residues. V dropped 4 bases and J dropped 4 bases, with 13 bases sitting between them. Germline values: CDR1 LGHNT, CDR2 FRNRAP. Produced via immunoSEQ multiplex PCR; TCRdb's table is partial and in-frame only. This table holds under 350,000 clones, 89% found once. Individuals aged about 18 to 90 years were recruited from about two dozen US areas. The receptor was derived from a woman aged 40-49 years who had recovered from COVID-19. The V and J genes are TRBV12-5 and TRBJ1-2, with D possibly matching TRBD1 (5 bases). What was sequenced was PBMCs or T cells enriched from blood (not recorded which). CDR3 sequence: CASGSPSQGYGYTF. CDR3 DNA sequence: TGTGCTAGTGGTTCCCCGAGCCAGGGCTATGGCTACACCTTC.